A selection of T cell receptor beta chains follows, all from one sample in a study of human T cells and chemical hapten exposure. TCRdb reprocessed the RACE reads via MiXCR and lists one record per CDR3 protein. This sample has about 98,000 distinct CDR3 sequences, with under 14% found just once. Sequencing was performed on whole blood, taken in connection with sensitization to the hapten diphenylcyclopropenone (DPC). The receptors were sampled from a woman aged 55-75 years with alopecia areata. Some clones in this sample may be carry-over from other donors' samples. Each CDR3 is given with its conserved first and last residue. Each record gives: clone size, J gene, D gene, V gene, CDR3 protein, CDR3 DNA. The D gene is left open where the match is weak. Clone size is given for some rows only: seen once, a few or many times, or a class if the clone is expanded.

NA,TRBJ2-3,NA,TRBV2,CASRIDWQLGADTQYF,TGTGCCAGCAGAATCGACTGGCAACTGGGGGCAGATACGCAGTATTTT
many,TRBJ2-5,NA,TRBV3-1,CASSQEQETQYF,TGTGCCAGCAGCCAAGAGCAAGAGACCCAGTACTTC
NA,TRBJ2-5,TRBD1,TRBV7-9,CASSPGQGVQETQYF,TGTGCCAGCAGCCCGGGACAGGGAGTCCAAGAGACCCAGTACTTC
many,TRBJ1-4,NA,TRBV20-1,CSARGTNEKLFF,TGCAGTGCTAGGGGAACTAATGAAAAACTGTTTTTT
many,TRBJ2-3,NA,TRBV5-8,CASSSRARARHAQYF,TGTGCCAGCAGCTCAAGGGCCAGGGCACGGCATGCGCAGTATTTT
NA,TRBJ1-5,NA,TRBV11-2,CASSPSGDQPQHF,TGTGCCAGCAGCCCGTCAGGGGATCAGCCCCAGCATTTT
many,TRBJ2-2,NA,TRBV10-3,CAIRPQGRTGELFF,TGTGCCATCAGGCCACAGGGTCGGACCGGGGAGCTGTTTTTT
many,TRBJ1-1,TRBD1,TRBV18,CASSPTGGEAFF,TGTGCCAGCTCACCCACAGGGGGTGAAGCTTTCTTT
many,TRBJ1-3,NA,TRBV12-3/TRBV12-4,CASSPSSASGNTIYF,TGTGCCAGCAGCCCCTCTAGCGCCTCTGGAAACACCATATATTTT
many,TRBJ2-2,TRBD1,TRBV5-1,CASSFWDREAGELFF,TGCGCCAGCAGCTTTTGGGACAGGGAGGCCGGGGAGCTGTTTTTT
many,TRBJ1-4,TRBD1,TRBV7-9,CASSPRDSANEKLFF,TGTGCCAGCAGCCCCCGGGACAGCGCTAATGAAAAACTGTTTTTT
many,TRBJ1-3,NA,TRBV5-1,CASSPGGGRNTIYF,TGCGCCAGCAGCCCTGGGGGCGGAAGAAACACCATATATTTT
many,TRBJ2-4,NA,TRBV5-1,CASSSTTVSLAKNIQYF,TGCGCCAGCAGCTCGACGACAGTGAGTCTAGCCAAAAACATTCAGTACTTC
many,TRBJ1-2,NA,TRBV7-9,CASSLDEGDYTF,TGTGCCAGCAGCTTAGATGAGGGAGACTACACCTTC
few,TRBJ1-5,NA,TRBV6-2/TRBV6-3,CASGYGGTWSNQPQHF,TGTGCCAGCGGATATGGGGGGACTTGGAGCAATCAGCCCCAGCATTTT
few,TRBJ1-1,TRBD1,TRBV20-1,CSASSGQGTPEAFF,TGCAGTGCTAGTTCGGGACAGGGGACACCCGAAGCTTTCTTT
many,TRBJ2-4,NA,TRBV6-5,CASSYSGAPAKNIQYF,TGTGCCAGCAGTTACTCGGGCGCACCAGCCAAAAACATTCAGTACTTC
many,TRBJ1-4,NA,TRBV21-1,CASSKALWHTGGSDTTNEKLFF,TGTGCCAGCAGCAAAGCGCTTTGGCACACGGGAGGTAGCGACACAACTAATGAAAAACTGTTTTTT
NA,TRBJ1-6,NA,TRBV11-1,CASSLNRHNNSPLHF,TGTGCCAGCAGCTTAAACCGACACAATAATTCACCCCTCCACTTT
many,TRBJ2-5,TRBD2,TRBV7-2,CASRPGGSGETQYF,TGTGCCAGCAGACCGGGGGGGTCCGGAGAGACCCAGTACTTC
many,TRBJ2-7,TRBD1,TRBV7-2,CASSARTGLEQYF,TGTGCCAGCAGCGCCCGGACAGGGCTCGAGCAGTACTTC
few,TRBJ2-2,TRBD1,TRBV29-1,CSVDRGGTGELFF,TGCAGCGTCGACAGGGGGGGCACCGGGGAGCTGTTTTTT
NA,TRBJ2-5,TRBD2,TRBV3-1,CASSQGLAGGQETQYF,TGTGCCAGCAGCCAGGGACTAGCGGGGGGGCAAGAGACCCAGTACTTC
many,TRBJ1-5,NA,TRBV30,CAWSQGSNNQPQHF,TGTGCCTGGAGTCAGGGTAGTAACAATCAGCCCCAGCATTTT
few,TRBJ1-4,TRBD1,TRBV10-3,CAISEVRTGESEKLFF,TGTGCCATCAGTGAGGTCCGGACAGGGGAATCGGAAAAACTGTTTTTT
NA,TRBJ2-7,NA,TRBV7-2,CANSCEQYF,TGTGCCAACAGCTGCGAGCAGTACTTC
NA,TRBJ2-5,NA,TRBV20-1,CSATPPETQYF,TGCAGTGCTACCCCCCCAGAGACCCAGTACTTC
many,TRBJ2-7,TRBD2,TRBV4-1,CASSQAGTSGPRGEQYF,TGCGCCAGCAGCCAAGCCGGGACTAGCGGGCCTCGGGGCGAGCAGTACTTC
NA,TRBJ2-3,NA,TRBV2,CASRTRTDTQYF,TGTGCCAGCAGGACGAGGACGGATACGCAGTATTTT
many,TRBJ2-1,TRBD2,TRBV9,CASSVPSGGARYNEQFF,TGTGCCAGCAGCGTGCCTAGCGGGGGGGCCAGGTACAATGAGCAGTTCTTC
NA,TRBJ2-1,TRBD1,TRBV6-1,CASPPPRQGSDEQFF,TGTGCCAGCCCACCGCCGCGACAGGGGTCAGATGAGCAGTTCTTC
many,TRBJ2-1,TRBD1,TRBV12-3/TRBV12-4,CAIPLGGQGIYNEQFF,TGTGCCATCCCCCTGGGGGGACAGGGTATTTACAATGAGCAGTTCTTC
many,TRBJ1-2,TRBD1,TRBV3-1,CASSRGTGELNGYTF,TGTGCCAGCAGCCGAGGGACAGGGGAACTCAATGGCTACACCTTC
NA,TRBJ1-1,NA,TRBV7-9,CASSHLPGEAFF,TGTGCCAGCAGCCATCTCCCCGGGGAAGCTTTCTTT
many,TRBJ1-2,NA,TRBV28,CASSTGANSYGYTF,TGTGCCAGCAGTACCGGGGCGAACTCCTATGGCTACACCTTC
many,TRBJ2-7,NA,TRBV7-9,CASSLITGPYEQYF,TGTGCCAGCAGCTTAATTACTGGCCCGTACGAGCAGTACTTC
many,TRBJ2-2,NA,TRBV7-8,CASSSLRQRNTGELFF,TGTGCCAGCAGCTCCCTGAGACAGAGGAACACCGGGGAGCTGTTTTTT
many,TRBJ1-5,NA,TRBV27,CASSFWGGGQPQHF,TGTGCCAGCAGCTTTTGGGGGGGTGGGCAGCCCCAGCATTTT
many,TRBJ2-3,NA,TRBV28,CASSSQGSTDTQYF,TGTGCCAGCAGTTCGCAGGGTAGCACAGATACGCAGTATTTT
many,TRBJ2-2,NA,TRBV11-2,CASSLGSGIRAGELFF,TGTGCCAGCAGCTTAGGGTCTGGAATTCGAGCCGGGGAGCTGTTTTTT
few,TRBJ1-1,NA,TRBV12-3/TRBV12-4,CASSFYNEAFF,TGTGCCAGCAGTTTCTATAATGAAGCTTTCTTT
NA,TRBJ2-2,TRBD1,TRBV10-3,CASKGGTGDTGELFF,TGTGCCAGCAAAGGGGGGACAGGGGACACCGGGGAGCTGTTTTTT
many,TRBJ2-3,NA,TRBV6-1,CASRELGTDTQYF,TGTGCCAGCAGGGAGTTAGGGACAGATACGCAGTATTTT
NA,TRBJ1-2,TRBD1,TRBV18,CASSPARTGEYGYTF,TGTGCCAGCTCACCCGCGAGGACAGGGGAATATGGCTACACCTTC
NA,TRBJ2-1,TRBD2,TRBV11-3,CASSPWGEGRNEQFF,TGTGCCAGCAGCCCATGGGGGGAGGGCCGCAATGAGCAGTTCTTC
many,TRBJ1-1,TRBD1,TRBV6-6,CAGNRGPNTEAFF,TGTGCCGGGAACAGGGGACCGAACACTGAAGCTTTCTTT
few,TRBJ1-5,NA,TRBV19,CASSPDGASNQPQHF,TGTGCCAGTAGTCCAGACGGGGCTAGCAATCAGCCCCAGCATTTT
many,TRBJ1-5,NA,TRBV5-1,CASRPSGGSGQPQHF,TGCGCCAGCCGGCCCTCCGGGGGGTCTGGACAGCCCCAGCATTTT
many,TRBJ1-4,NA,TRBV11-2,CASSLNPGQEEKLFF,TGTGCCAGCAGCCTCAACCCGGGACAAGAGGAAAAACTGTTTTTT
many,TRBJ2-6,NA,TRBV5-4,CASSPQFGANVLTF,TGTGCCAGCAGCCCCCAATTTGGGGCCAACGTCCTGACTTTC
NA,TRBJ2-6,NA,TRBV3-2,CASSQFPGFFGANVLTF,TGTGCCAGCAGCCAGTTTCCCGGGTTCTTTGGGGCCAACGTCCTGACTTTC
few,TRBJ1-1,NA,TRBV28,CASTLDSSMNTEAFF,TGTGCCAGCACCTTAGACAGTTCTATGAACACTGAAGCTTTCTTT
many,TRBJ1-2,TRBD1,TRBV18,CASSPPGQLYGYTF,TGTGCCAGCTCACCCCCGGGACAGCTCTATGGCTACACCTTC
many,TRBJ2-1,NA,TRBV5-1,CASSFRGGRGNEQFF,TGCGCCAGCAGCTTTCGCGGGGGCAGGGGCAATGAGCAGTTCTTC
few,TRBJ2-5,TRBD2,TRBV9,CASSVGTSGGDQETQYF,TGTGCCAGCAGCGTTGGGACTAGCGGGGGCGACCAAGAGACCCAGTACTTC